Included here is one T cell receptor beta chain sequence, with context. What it binds is not known. This sample stems from a study of graft-versus-host responses after intestinal transplantation. Study as a whole: Tacrolimus and steroids were given for two to four years to all recipients after anti-thymocyte globulin induction. Whole-study results and caveats: Investigators detected GvH clones in recipient marrow, with some emerging earlier in ileum or blood.

Germline-derived CDR1 and CDR2 are MNHNS and SASEGT. This CDR3 has 14 residues. V lost 9 bases and J lost 1, with 12 bases in between. Sequencing was performed with immunoSEQ multiplex PCR; in TCRdb, only in-frame clones are kept and a portion is missing. The repertoire holds under 20,000 clones, with approximately 89% as singletons. The sequence was collected from a human patient who received an intestinal transplant, so some T cells may come from the graft donor. The genes are TRBV6-1 and TRBJ1-4; no definite D call. The sequenced sample was PBMCs, obtained about 230 days after intestinal transplant. This CDR3 reads CASSGSVTNEKLFF. The CDR3 coding sequence is TGTGCCAGTTCGGGTAGCGTAACTAATGAAAAACTGTTTTTT.